The next 17 T cell receptor beta chains were all read from a single sample in a study of T cells after yellow fever vaccination. From the 5' RACE reads, TCRdb called clonotypes with MiXCR, one entry per CDR3 protein. Among around 320,000 distinct CDR3 sequences, roughly 4.3% were seen once, and the ten largest hold approximately 19%. Sample: PBMCs, taken 15 days after the yellow fever booster vaccination. Receptors were obtained from a man younger than 30 who received the YFV17D yellow fever vaccine.

This clonotype was seen repeatedly, ten times or more. This chain uses TRBV12-3 or TRBV12-4 with TRBJ1-1; no clear D. This CDR3 has 13 amino acids. Trimming pared 5 bases from V and 1 base from J, leaving 8 bases between. As DNA, the CDR3 is TGTGCCAGCAGTCCGGTCGGGAACACTGAAGCTTTCTTT. Translating gives CASSPVGNTEAFF.

This clonotype was seen at least ten times. The rearrangement uses TRBV5-5 and TRBJ1-6; D is unclear. Trimming removed 0 bases from V and 4 bases from J, with 17 bases in between. CDR1 and CDR2 from the germline V gene are SGHKS and YYEKEE (reference sequence). The CDR3 extends over 18 amino acids. This CDR3 is CASSLGHVSRGYNSPLHF. CDR3 sequence (DNA): TGTGCCAGCAGCTTGGGCCACGTCTCCCGTGGATATAATTCACCCCTCCACTTT.

This clonotype was counted a few times. J is TRBJ1-1 and V is TRBV7-2; D is unclear. The CDR3 spans 16 residues. V was pared by 1 base and J by 0 bases, with 12 bases between. Germline values: CDR1 SGHTA, CDR2 FQGNSA. The chain's CDR3 is CASSLGLGGLNTEAFF. CDR3 nucleotide sequence: TGTGCCAGCAGCTTAGGTCTCGGCGGCTTGAACACTGAAGCTTTCTTT.

This clonotype was counted a few times. The chain uses TRBV10-3 and TRBJ1-2; no clear D. The germline CDR1 and CDR2 sequences are ENHRY and SYGVKD. The CDR3 spans 13 residues. V dropped 2 bases and J dropped 4 bases, with 8 bases sitting between them. In nucleotides, the CDR3 is TGTGCCATCAGTGAGCCGGAAGTCTATGGCTACACCTTC. Translating it yields CAISEPEVYGYTF.

This clonotype has at least ten counts. The genes are TRBV20-1 and TRBJ2-1, with 7 bases aligning to TRBD2. This CDR3 comprises 15 residues. Germline lookup yields CDR1 DFQATT and CDR2 SNEGSKA (reference sequence). With V trimmed by 6 bases and J by 0 bases, 8 bases remained unmatched. The CDR3 protein is CSAKVRDYSYNEQFF. The CDR3 DNA is TGCAGTGCCAAAGTCCGGGACTACTCCTACAATGAGCAGTTCTTC.

This clonotype was seen a handful of times. The rearrangement uses TRBV7-3 and TRBJ2-7; D remains unclear. In germline, CDR1 is SGHTA, CDR2 FQGTGA. Trimming left V 3 bases short and J 8 bases short, with 14 bases between. The CDR3 contains 13 residues. The CDR3: CASSFSDLFQQYV. For the CDR3, the DNA is TGTGCCAGCAGCTTTTCAGATCTGTTCCAGCAGTACGTC.

This clonotype was picked up many times. The V and J genes are TRBV10-2 and TRBJ2-1, with 7 positions matching TRBD2. Trimming removed 5 bases from V and 2 bases from J; junction bases left unmatched: 3. The V gene's germline CDR1 is WSHSY and CDR2 SAAADI. The CDR3 contains 14 residues. CDR3 residues: CASSSSGTYNEQFF. The DNA for the CDR3 is TGCGCCAGCAGTTCCAGCGGGACCTACAATGAGCAGTTCTTC.

The CDR3 nucleotides read TGTGCCAGCAGCTTAGCGAGGGGCGCGGGCTATGGCTACACCTTC. Translation: CASSLARGAGYGYTF. The chain links TRBV7-8 to TRBJ1-2; D is perhaps TRBD1 (5 bases). CDR1 is SGHVS and CDR2 is FQNEAQ in the germline V gene. V was clipped by 0 bases and J by 4 bases, with 12 bases between them. The CDR3 contains 15 residues.

This clonotype occurred many times. The chain uses TRBV7-2 and TRBJ2-3; perhaps D is TRBD1 or TRBD2 (5 bases each). V lost 5 bases and J lost 2, with 8 bases in between. The CDR3 is 13 residues long. The germline V gene has CDR1 SGHTA and CDR2 FQGNSA. The CDR3 region is CASSRGPTDTQYF. CDR3 DNA sequence: TGTGCCAGCAGCCGGGGCCCCACAGATACGCAGTATTTT.

This chain uses TRBV9 with TRBJ1-2; D gene unclear. V was clipped by 0 bases and J by 3 bases, with 12 bases between them. This CDR3 has 15 residues. Germline V gene data show CDR1 as SGDLS and CDR2 as YYNGEE. The CDR3 reads CASSVAQDGDYGYTF. The CDR3 DNA sequence: TGTGCCAGCAGCGTAGCTCAGGACGGGGACTATGGCTACACCTTC.

The chain is built from TRBV28 and TRBJ2-7, with D perhaps matching TRBD1 or TRBD2 (7 bases each). The CDR3 is 16 residues long. CDR1 is MDHEN and CDR2 is SYDVKM in the germline V gene. V lost 6 bases, J lost 0 bases, and 18 bases lay in between. The CDR3 reads CASRPSGTAISYEQYV. CDR3 coding DNA: TGTGCCAGCAGACCCAGCGGGACAGCGATCTCCTACGAGCAGTACGTC.

This clonotype occurred many times. The V gene is TRBV6-6, the J gene TRBJ2-7; 7 bases line up with TRBD2. The junction had 3 bases not matched to a gene; V was cut back by 4 bases and J by 3 bases. This CDR3 has 13 residues. Germline CDR1 is MNHNY and CDR2 is SVGAGI (reference sequence). The CDR3 sequence: CASSWAGDYEQYV. The CDR3 DNA follows: TGTGCCAGCAGTTGGGCGGGGGACTACGAGCAGTACGTC.

This clonotype came up a few times. The chain combines TRBV5-1 with TRBJ1-1; D unresolved. V lost 2 bases, J lost 2 bases, and 10 bases lay in between. From germline, CDR1 is SGHRS and CDR2 YFSETQ. The CDR3 has 14 amino acids. The CDR3 protein is CASSFRSPNTEAFF. The CDR3 region has the DNA TGCGCCAGCAGCTTTAGAAGCCCAAACACTGAAGCTTTCTTT.

This clonotype was found many times. The V gene is TRBV5-8, the J gene TRBJ2-3; D possibly corresponds to TRBD2 (5 bases). Trimming removed 5 bases at V and 2 bases at J, with 12 bases between. Germline V gene data show CDR1 as SGHTS and CDR2 as YDEGEE. The CDR3 has 14 amino acids. CDR3 in amino acids: CASSSGVYTDTQYF. CDR3 DNA: TGTGCCAGCAGTTCCGGGGTCTACACAGATACGCAGTATTTT.

This clonotype was seen just once. The rearrangement links TRBV6-1 to TRBJ1-2; D is perhaps TRBD1 (6 bases). Per germline, CDR1 MNHNS and CDR2 SASEGT. Trimming shortened V by 5 bases and J by 5 bases, and 12 bases separated the two germline ends. The CDR3 runs 13 residues. This CDR3 is CASSTGAWYGYTF. The CDR3, as DNA: TGTGCCAGCAGTACGGGGGCTTGGTATGGCTACACCTTC.

This clonotype was detected ten times or more. The V call is TRBV20-1, the J call TRBJ2-7; D remains ambiguous. Looked up from germline, CDR1 is DFQATT and CDR2 is SNEGSKA (reference sequence). V was clipped by 5 bases and J by 2 bases, with 7 bases between them. The length of the CDR3 is 11 residues. This CDR3 is CSARGPYEQYF. As DNA, the CDR3 is TGCAGTGCTCGTGGACCCTACGAGCAGTACTTC.

This chain links TRBV9 with TRBJ2-1; tentatively, D is TRBD1 (7 bases). CDR3 length: 16 amino acids. Trimming cost V 5 bases and J 7 bases, with 22 bases left between them. Looked up from germline, CDR1 is SGDLS and CDR2 is YYNGEE. The chain's CDR3 is CASSQRGDSNFNEQFF. CDR3 nucleotide sequence: TGTGCCAGCAGTCAAAGGGGGGACAGCAACTTTAATGAGCAGTTCTTC.